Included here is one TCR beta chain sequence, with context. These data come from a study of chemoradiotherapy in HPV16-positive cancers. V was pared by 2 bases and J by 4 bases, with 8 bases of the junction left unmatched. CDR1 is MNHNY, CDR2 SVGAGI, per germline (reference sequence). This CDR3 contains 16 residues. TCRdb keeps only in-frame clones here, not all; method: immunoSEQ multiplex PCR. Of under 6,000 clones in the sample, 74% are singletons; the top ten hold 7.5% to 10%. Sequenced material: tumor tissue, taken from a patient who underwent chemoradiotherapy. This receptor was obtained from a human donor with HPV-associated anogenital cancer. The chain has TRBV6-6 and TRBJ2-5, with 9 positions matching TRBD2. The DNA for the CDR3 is TGTGCCAGCAGTTACCCCCCGGATAGCGGGAGAGAGACCCAGTACTTC. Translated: CASSYPPDSGRETQYF.